This TCR beta chain was documented in a study of shared clonotypes between healthy human individuals. The data were produced by immunoSEQ multiplex PCR, yet TCRdb's version contains in-frame clones alone and is incomplete. This table holds roughly 2.2 million clones, 92% found once. A remark on this clone: Its antigen is unknown.

Overall study results and limits: Shared clonotypes: about 5.3% naive CD4, 3.5% to 4% naive CD8, around 2.4% memory CD4, more than 0.3% memory CD8. Generally, estimated richness proved larger in naive subsets than it did in memory subsets.

The CDR3 sequence is 13 residues long. The V end was cut by 0 bases, the J end by 7 bases, with 9 bases between. Germline values: CDR1 WNHNN, CDR2 SYGVQD (reference sequence). The specimen sequenced was naive CD4+ T cells from PBMCs. Subset defined: CD45RA+ positively selected. The chain has TRBV10-1 and TRBJ1-1; D possibly corresponds to TRBD1 (5 bases). The clonotype was recovered from a man between 18 and 29 years old in good health. Some clones in this sample may be carry-over from other donors' samples. CDR3 in DNA: TGCGCCAGCAGTGAGTCGGGACCGCGTGAAGCTTTCTTT. Translation gives CASSESGPREAFF.